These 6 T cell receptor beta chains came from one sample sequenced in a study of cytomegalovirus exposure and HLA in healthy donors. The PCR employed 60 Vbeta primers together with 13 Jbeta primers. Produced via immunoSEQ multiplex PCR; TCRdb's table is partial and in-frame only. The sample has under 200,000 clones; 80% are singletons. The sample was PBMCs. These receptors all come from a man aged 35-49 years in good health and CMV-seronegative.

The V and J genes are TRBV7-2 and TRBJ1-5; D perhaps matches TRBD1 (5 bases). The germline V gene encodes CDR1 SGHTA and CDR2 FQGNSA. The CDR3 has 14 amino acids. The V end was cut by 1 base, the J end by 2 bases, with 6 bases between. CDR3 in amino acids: CASSLEGGNQPQHF. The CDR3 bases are TGTGCCAGCAGCTTAGAAGGGGGCAATCAGCCCCAGCATTTT.

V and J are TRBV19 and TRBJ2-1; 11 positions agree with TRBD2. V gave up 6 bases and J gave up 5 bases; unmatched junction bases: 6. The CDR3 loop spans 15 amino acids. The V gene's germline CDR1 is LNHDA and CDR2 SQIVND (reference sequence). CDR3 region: CASSPGTSGNNEQFF. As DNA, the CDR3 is TGTGCCAGTAGCCCCGGGACTAGCGGAAACAATGAGCAGTTCTTC.

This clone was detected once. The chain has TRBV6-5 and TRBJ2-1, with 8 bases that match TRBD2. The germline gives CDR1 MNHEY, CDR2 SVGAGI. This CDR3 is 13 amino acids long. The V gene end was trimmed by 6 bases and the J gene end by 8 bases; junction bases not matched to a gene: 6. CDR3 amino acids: CASSGTRGYEQFF. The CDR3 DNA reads TGTGCCAGCAGCGGGACTAGGGGGTATGAGCAGTTCTTC.

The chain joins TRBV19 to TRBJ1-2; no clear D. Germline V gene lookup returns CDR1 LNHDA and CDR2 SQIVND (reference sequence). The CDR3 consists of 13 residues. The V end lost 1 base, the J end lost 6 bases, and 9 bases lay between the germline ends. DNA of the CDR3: TGTGCCAGTAGTATAGTATTGGAGGATGGCTACACCTTC. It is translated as CASSIVLEDGYTF. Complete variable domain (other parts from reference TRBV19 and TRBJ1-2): DGGITQSPKYLFRKEGQNVTLSCEQNLNHDAMYWYRQDPGQGLRLIYYSQIVNDFQKGDIAEGYSVSREKKESFPLTVTSAQKNPTAFYLCASSIVLEDGYTFGSGTRLTVV.

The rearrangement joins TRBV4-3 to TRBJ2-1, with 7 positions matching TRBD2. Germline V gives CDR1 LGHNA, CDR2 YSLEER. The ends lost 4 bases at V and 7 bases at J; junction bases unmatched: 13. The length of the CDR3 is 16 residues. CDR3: CASSLLAPRGGNEQFF. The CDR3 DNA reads TGCGCCAGCAGCCTACTCGCCCCAAGGGGAGGGAATGAGCAGTTCTTC.

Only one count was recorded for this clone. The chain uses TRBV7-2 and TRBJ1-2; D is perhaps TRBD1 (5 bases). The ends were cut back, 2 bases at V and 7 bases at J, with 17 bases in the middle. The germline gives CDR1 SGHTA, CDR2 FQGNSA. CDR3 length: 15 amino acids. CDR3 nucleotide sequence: TGTGCCAGCAGCTTAATCCGACAGAGCGCTAGTGGCTACACCTTC. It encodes CASSLIRQSASGYTF.